This TCR beta chain stems from a study of immune evolution from preneoplasia to lung adenocarcinoma. Study background: HLA loss of heterozygosity: less than 9% AIS, more than 14% MIA, about 32% ADC, none AAH.

With regard to this clone: The antigen is not known.

General study points: Top clone share appeared to fall from AAH through AIS, MIA, adenocarcinoma. KRAS-mutant nodules had the highest T cell clonality. Clonality was highest in normal lung, lower in later-stage lesions apparently.

Repertoires were generated with immunoSEQ multiplex PCR, while TCRdb's copy carries only in-frame clones and drops some. The table shows some 5,000 clones, with approximately 80% occurring only once. The CDR3 length is 12 residues. Germline-derived CDR1 and CDR2 are LNHNV and YYDKDF (reference sequence). The V and J ends lost 3 bases and 6 bases respectively, with 8 bases between them. The chain links TRBV15 to TRBJ1-1; D is undetermined. What was sequenced was FFPE minimally invasive lung adenocarcinoma tissue. The receptor was derived from a person over 45 with lung adenocarcinoma. In DNA, the CDR3 is TGTGCCACCAGCAGTGGTGTTGCTGAAGCTTTCTTT. Translated: CATSSGVAEAFF.